The present TCR beta chain was sequenced within a study of blood T cells in healthy people across ages. General study results and limits: Samples with more naive T cells showed higher observed beta diversity.

The V end lost 2 bases, the J end lost 0 bases, and 8 bases lay between the germline ends. The CDR3 spans 15 residues. Per germline, CDR1 ENHRY and CDR2 SYGVKD. About this clonotype: Antigen: not known.

Primed by a sample-barcoded 5' primer and a J-beta primer mix, a second PCR proceeded for about 7 to 11 cycles. With 12 random nucleotides, a template-switch adaptor tagged each individual cDNA molecule. TCRdb fed the 5' RACE reads into MiXCR, producing one record per CDR3 protein. This sample has about 1.1 million distinct CDR3 sequences; 35% to 40% occur once, and the top ten carry around 14%. There were healthy Caucasian individuals from Russia, aged 6 to 90, serving as donors. Each sample had at least 6 million PBMCs isolated. V is TRBV10-3 and J is TRBJ1-5; D not resolved. This TCR was recovered from a young man in good health. The material sequenced was blood. The CDR3: CAISEASDSNQPQHF. The CDR3 nucleotides read TGTGCCATCAGTGAGGCCAGCGATAGCAATCAGCCCCAGCATTTT.